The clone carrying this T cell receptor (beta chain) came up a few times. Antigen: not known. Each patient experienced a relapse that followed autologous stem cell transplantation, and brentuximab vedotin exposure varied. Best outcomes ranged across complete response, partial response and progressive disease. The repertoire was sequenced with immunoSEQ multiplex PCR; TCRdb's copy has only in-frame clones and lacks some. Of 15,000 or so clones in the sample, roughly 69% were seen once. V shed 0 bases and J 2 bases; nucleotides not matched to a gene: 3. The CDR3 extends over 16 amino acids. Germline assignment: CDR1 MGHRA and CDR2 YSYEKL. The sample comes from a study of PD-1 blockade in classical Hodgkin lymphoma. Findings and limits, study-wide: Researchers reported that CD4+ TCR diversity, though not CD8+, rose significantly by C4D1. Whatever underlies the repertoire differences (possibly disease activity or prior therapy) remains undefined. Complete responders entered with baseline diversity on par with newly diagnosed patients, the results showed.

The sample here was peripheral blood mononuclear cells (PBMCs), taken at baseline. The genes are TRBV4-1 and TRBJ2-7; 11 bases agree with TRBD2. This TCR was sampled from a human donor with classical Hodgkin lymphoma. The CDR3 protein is CASSQELAGVTYEQYF. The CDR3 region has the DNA TGCGCCAGCAGCCAAGAACTAGCGGGAGTCACCTACGAGCAGTACTTC.